A selection of T cell receptor beta chains follows, all from one sample in a study of regulatory T cells in long-lasting Graves disease. Using its own MiXCR run on the multiplex PCR reads, TCRdb lists one record per CDR3 protein. The sample has roughly 420,000 distinct CDR3 sequences, approximately 15% seen once. These sequences were also reported in another study, on T cells in Graves' hyperthyroidism and ophthalmopathy.

Specimen: peripheral blood mononuclear cells (PBMCs), collected at new diagnosis, from a patient treated with antithyroid drugs. These receptors were collected from a woman aged 50 to 65 with Graves disease. CDR3s include the opening cysteine and the closing phenylalanine or tryptophan. Each record gives: J gene, D gene, clone size, V gene, CDR3 protein, CDR3 DNA. D genes are given only for firm matches. A row's size may be missing; if present it is once, few, many or a size class.

TRBJ1-4	TRBD1	many	TRBV12-3/TRBV12-4	CASSQTGGGEKLFF	TGTGCCAGCAGTCAGACAGGGGGCGGTGAAAAACTGTTTTTT
TRBJ1-6	TRBD1	.	TRBV2	CASAGQGGYNSPLHF	TGTGCCAGCGCAGGACAGGGCGGTTATAATTCACCCCTCCACTTT
TRBJ1-1	.	many	TRBV10-3	CAISESIGIGSFF	TGTGCCATCAGTGAGTCGATTGGGATAGGGTCTTTCTTT
TRBJ2-5	.	many	TRBV3-1	CASSQDLGRTQYF	TGTGCCAGCAGCCAAGACCTCGGGAGAACCCAGTACTTC
TRBJ2-5	TRBD2	many	TRBV28	CASSAITSVQETQYF	TGTGCCAGCAGTGCCATAACTAGCGTGCAAGAGACCCAGTACTTC
TRBJ2-5	TRBD1	.	TRBV29-1	CSGGTAEETQYF	TGCAGCGGGGGGACAGCCGAAGAGACCCAGTACTTC
TRBJ2-5	TRBD2	many	TRBV7-9	CASSLGSSGTQETQYF	TGTGCCAGCAGCTTAGGGTCTAGCGGGACGCAAGAGACCCAGTACTTC
TRBJ2-7	TRBD2	few	TRBV18	CASSPSGDISYEQYF	TGTGCCAGCTCACCTAGCGGGGACATCTCCTACGAGCAGTACTTC
TRBJ2-7	.	many	TRBV5-1	CASSLDSGGTPYEQYF	TGCGCCAGCAGCTTGGATTCGGGGGGCACTCCCTACGAGCAGTACTTC
TRBJ1-1	TRBD1	.	TRBV5-1	CASSLEEQGANAEAFF	TGCGCCAGCAGCTTGGAGGAACAGGGGGCGAACGCTGAAGCTTTCTTT
TRBJ2-3	.	few	TRBV6-5	CASSYNGPLDLSTDTQYF	TGTGCCAGCAGTTACAACGGCCCTCTGGACCTAAGCACAGATACGCAGTATTTT
TRBJ2-1	.	many	TRBV30	CAWREPGTSYNEQFF	TGTGCCTGGAGGGAACCCGGGACGAGCTACAATGAGCAGTTCTTC
TRBJ1-4	.	many	TRBV7-9	CASIGRFNEKLFF	TGTGCCAGCATCGGCAGGTTTAATGAAAAACTGTTTTTT
TRBJ2-7	.	.	TRBV9	CASSVGVGSYEQYF	TGTGCCAGCAGCGTAGGTGTGGGCTCCTACGAGCAGTACTTC
TRBJ2-1	.	few	TRBV19	CASSIPGVGYNEQFF	TGTGCCAGTAGTATTCCGGGAGTGGGGTACAATGAGCAGTTCTTC
TRBJ2-5	.	many	TRBV29-1	CSVGRDQETQYF	TGCAGCGTTGGGCGGGACCAAGAGACCCAGTACTTC
TRBJ1-1	TRBD1	few	TRBV7-9	CASSPTPTGWITEAFF	TGTGCCAGCAGCCCTACCCCGACAGGGTGGATTACTGAAGCTTTCTTT
TRBJ2-3	.	.	TRBV5-1	CASSLTRNTDTQYF	TGCGCCAGCAGCCTGACTAGAAACACAGATACGCAGTATTTT
TRBJ2-1	.	many	TRBV30	CAWKVFNEQFF	TGTGCCTGGAAGGTATTTAATGAGCAGTTCTTC
TRBJ1-1	.	many	TRBV19	CASSNGVANTEAFF	TGTGCCAGTAGTAATGGGGTTGCGAACACTGAAGCTTTCTTT
TRBJ1-5	.	.	TRBV7-9	CASGLSEPQHF	TGTGCCAGCGGCCTCAGCGAGCCCCAGCATTTT
TRBJ2-7	.	many	TRBV10-3	CAISVDSASSNEQYF	TGTGCCATCAGTGTTGACAGCGCCTCGTCTAACGAGCAGTACTTC
TRBJ1-3	.	.	TRBV30	CAWSGRGSGNTIYF	TGTGCCTGGAGTGGAAGGGGCTCTGGAAACACCATATATTTT
TRBJ2-2	.	.	TRBV5-6	CASSFTGARELFF	TGTGCCAGCAGCTTTACCGGGGCCAGGGAGCTGTTTTTT
TRBJ1-5	.	many	TRBV27	CASSPQGYSNQPQHF	TGTGCCAGCAGCCCCCAGGGCTATAGCAATCAGCCCCAGCATTTT
TRBJ2-1	TRBD2	.	TRBV14	CASSQVVGLVNEQFF	TGTGCCAGCAGCCAAGTGGTGGGACTAGTTAATGAGCAGTTCTTC
TRBJ2-7	TRBD2	.	TRBV4-1	CASSQDYGDYAYEQYF	TGCGCCAGCAGCCAAGACTACGGGGACTATGCCTACGAGCAGTACTTC
TRBJ2-5	TRBD2	many	TRBV3-1	CASSQGELAGEETQYF	TGTGCCAGCAGCCAAGGAGAACTAGCGGGGGAAGAGACCCAGTACTTC
TRBJ2-3	TRBD2	many	TRBV5-1	CASSSGPAGAADTQYF	TGCGCCAGCAGCTCCGGTCCAGCGGGAGCTGCAGATACGCAGTATTTT
TRBJ2-1	TRBD2	many	TRBV7-6	CASTGGATNEQFF	TGTGCCAGCACCGGGGGGGCTACCAATGAGCAGTTCTTC
TRBJ2-7	.	many	TRBV7-6	CASSLVGAGDTYEQYF	TGTGCCAGCAGCTTAGTAGGGGCAGGGGACACCTACGAGCAGTACTTC
TRBJ2-7	TRBD2	many	TRBV10-3	CAISAVGREAYEQYF	TGTGCCATCAGTGCGGTAGGGCGGGAGGCCTACGAGCAGTACTTC
TRBJ1-6	.	.	TRBV6-1	CASSVSQNASPLHF	TGTGCCAGCAGTGTTTCCCAGAACGCTTCACCCCTCCACTTT
TRBJ2-7	TRBD2	.	TRBV2	CATQTSGSMYEQYF	TGTGCCACCCAGACTAGCGGGAGCATGTACGAGCAGTACTTC
TRBJ2-5	TRBD1	.	TRBV10-3	CAISASGTGEETQYF	TGTGCCATCAGTGCATCCGGGACAGGGGAAGAGACCCAGTACTTC
TRBJ2-5	TRBD1	many	TRBV12-3/TRBV12-4	CASRRTGRGETQYF	TGTGCCAGCAGAAGGACAGGGCGAGGGGAGACCCAGTACTTC
TRBJ2-7	.	many	TRBV5-1	CASSFGDSYEQYF	TGCGCCAGCAGCTTCGGGGACTCCTACGAGCAGTACTTC
TRBJ2-2	.	few	TRBV6-1	CASRVGLGRENTGELFF	TGTGCCAGCAGGGTAGGGTTGGGGAGAGAGAACACCGGGGAGCTGTTTTTT
TRBJ2-3	.	few	TRBV18	CASSPVLQKDTRYF	TGTGCCAGCTCACCAGTTCTTCAGAAAGATACGCGGTATTTT
TRBJ2-7	TRBD2	many	TRBV28	CASSLAGGPNYEQYF	TGTGCCAGCAGTTTAGCGGGAGGGCCCAACTACGAGCAGTACTTC
TRBJ2-7	.	many	TRBV7-9	CASSPAGRDPYEQYF	TGTGCCAGCAGCCCGGCGGGGCGGGATCCCTACGAGCAGTACTTC
TRBJ2-7	TRBD2	.	TRBV20-1	CSAHLAGLFDYEQYF	TGCAGTGCGCATTTAGCGGGCCTGTTCGACTACGAGCAGTACTTC
TRBJ2-1	TRBD2	.	TRBV10-3	CAISESGSQGEQFF	TGTGCCATCAGTGAGAGCGGGAGCCAGGGGGAGCAGTTCTTC
TRBJ2-7	.	many	TRBV13	CASRKPGPGYVEQYF	TGTGCCAGCAGGAAACCGGGCCCAGGTTATGTCGAGCAGTACTTC
TRBJ2-2	TRBD2	many	TRBV5-1	CASSLGLAGGTGELFF	TGTGCCAGCAGTTTAGGACTAGCGGGAGGTACCGGGGAGCTGTTTTTT
TRBJ2-7	.	few	TRBV19	CASSPDGTAIHYEQYF	TGTGCCAGCTCACCTGACGGGACCGCAATCCACTACGAGCAGTACTTC
TRBJ1-1	.	.	TRBV7-9	CASSLARYGQPNTEAFF	TGTGCCAGCAGCTTAGCCCGGTATGGGCAGCCGAACACTGAAGCTTTCTTT